The next 17 T cell receptor beta chains were all read from a single sample in a study of vaccination and CD4 T cells after COVID-19. The Oncomine TCR Beta short-read assay was applied to DNA of cultured CD4+ T cells. TCRdb recomputed calls from the PCR reads with MiXCR, one row per CDR3 protein. The table has roughly 14,000 distinct CDR3 sequences, about 60% seen once. Their recognized antigens are unknown. Noted treatment: roughly 10-day PBMC culture with coronavirus spike peptide pools or control peptides (ViraFEST assay). The sample comprised CD4+ T cells from blood, cultured in vitro. All receptors derive from a human donor who had recovered from COVID-19.

J is TRBJ2-7 and V is TRBV6-1; D might be TRBD2 (5 bases). V lost 5 bases, J lost 0 bases, and 8 bases lay in between. The CDR3 length is 13 residues. From germline, CDR1 is MNHNS and CDR2 SASEGT. The CDR3 DNA reads TGTGCCAGCAGTAGGGAGCACTCCTACGAGCAGTACTTC. The encoded protein is CASSREHSYEQYF.

The chain combines TRBV10-3 with TRBJ2-7; D uncertain. This CDR3 is 14 amino acids long. The V end was cut by 0 bases, the J end by 2 bases, with 8 bases between. Germline CDR1 and CDR2: ENHRY and SYGVKD. The CDR3, as DNA: TGTGCCATCAGTGAGTCGGGTACTACCTACGAGCAGTACTTC. Translating it yields CAISESGTTYEQYF.

Only a few counts were recorded for this clonotype. This chain links TRBV20-1 with TRBJ1-1, with TRBD1 matching 9 bases. The CDR3 sequence is 12 residues long. CDR1 and CDR2 from the germline V gene are DFQATT and SNEGSKA (reference sequence). J gave up 6 bases and V 4 bases, and 3 bases lay outside the gene matches. CDR3 amino acids: CSATRDRAEAFF. The DNA for the CDR3 is TGCAGTGCTACCCGGGACAGGGCTGAAGCTTTCTTT.

This chain links TRBV24-1 with TRBJ2-5, with a tentative D call TRBD2 (5 bases). Germline-derived CDR1 and CDR2 are KGHDR and SFDVKD. The CDR3 is 16 amino acids. Trimming took 1 base from V and 5 from J, leaving 16 bases between them. CDR3 protein: CATSDFGRVGRETQYF. In nucleotides, the CDR3 is TGTGCCACCAGTGATTTTGGGAGAGTGGGCCGGGAGACCCAGTACTTC.

J is TRBJ2-1 and V is TRBV15; 9 positions match TRBD1. The J segment lost 4 bases and the V segment lost 1 base, leaving 2 bases of the junction unmatched. The CDR3 is made up of 15 amino acids. The germline V gene encodes CDR1 LNHNV and CDR2 YYDKDF (reference sequence). The CDR3 here is CATSRVGTGYNEQFF. CDR3 in DNA: TGTGCCACCAGCAGAGTTGGGACAGGGTACAATGAGCAGTTCTTC.

The V and J genes are TRBV11-2 and TRBJ2-7; D is unresolved. The germline CDR1 and CDR2 sequences are SGHAT and FQNNGV. The CDR3 consists of 13 residues. The germline V and J ends were trimmed by 2 bases and 3 bases, with 8 bases remaining between them. CDR3 DNA: TGTGCCAGCAGCTTACGTCAAGGCTACGAGCAGTACTTC. Amino acids: CASSLRQGYEQYF.

V gene TRBV20-1 combines with J gene TRBJ2-3; unclear D gene. The CDR3 has 15 amino acids. Germline CDR1 and CDR2: DFQATT and SNEGSKA (reference sequence). Trimming removed 1 base at V and 1 base at J, with 12 bases between. The CDR3: CSARGLGSRTDTQYF. The CDR3 DNA sequence: TGCAGTGCTAGAGGTCTGGGTTCCCGCACAGATACGCAGTATTTT.

This clonotype was seen only once. The V call is TRBV7-9, the J call TRBJ1-6; 8 nucleotides match TRBD1. Losses at the gene ends were 5 bases for V and 7 bases for J; bases not matched to a gene: 4. Germline assignment: CDR1 SEHNR and CDR2 FQNEAQ (reference sequence). This CDR3 spans 14 amino acids. The CDR3 nucleotides are TGTGCCAGCAGCACACAGGGGGAAAATTCACCCCTCCACTTT. Its translation is CASSTQGENSPLHF.

This rearrangement joins TRBV7-9 to TRBJ2-1; 9 nucleotides match TRBD2. This CDR3 has 13 residues. From germline, CDR1 is SEHNR and CDR2 FQNEAQ (reference sequence). Trimming cost V 9 bases and J 8 bases; bases outside gene matches: 8. Here the CDR3 DNA reads TGTGCCAGGTCTGGCGGGAGGGAATATGAGCAGTTCTTC. It specifies CARSGGREYEQFF.

The chain recombines TRBV2 with TRBJ1-6; 8 positions match TRBD1. The junction had 7 bases not matched to a gene; V was cut back by 3 bases and J by 12 bases. The CDR3 runs to 14 residues. Germline loops: CDR1 SNHLY, CDR2 FYNNEI. This CDR3 reads CASSERGQEQPLHF. Here the CDR3 DNA reads TGTGCCAGCAGTGAGAGGGGACAGGAGCAACCCCTCCACTTT. Full variable domain (remainder filled in from reference TRBV2 and TRBJ1-6): EPEVTQTPSHQVTQMGQEVILRCVPISNHLYFYWYRQILGQKVEFLVSFYNNEISEKSEIFDDQFSVERPDGSNFTLKIRSTKLEDSAMYFCASSERGQEQPLHFGNGTRLTVT.

This clonotype has more than one count but fewer than ten. This chain joins TRBV27 and TRBJ1-2, with TRBD1 as a possible D gene (6 bases). Germline assignment: CDR1 MNHEY and CDR2 SMNVEV (reference sequence). V lost 11 bases to trimming and J lost 4 bases, with 20 bases between them. CDR3 length equals 14 residues. CDR3 bases: TGTGCCCCAAAGGGGGAACGCCGGGGCTATGGCTACACCTTC. It is translated as CAPKGERRGYGYTF.

The V gene is TRBV27, the J gene TRBJ2-5, with TRBD1 matching over 7 bases. The germline V gene has CDR1 MNHEY and CDR2 SMNVEV (reference sequence). The CDR3 length is 15 residues. J was trimmed by 5 bases and V by 6 bases; bases with no gene match: 12. DNA for the CDR3: TGTGCCAGCAGCCCGGGACAGCATATGACGGAGACCCAGTACTTC. Protein sequence: CASSPGQHMTETQYF.

This clonotype was observed a few times. V is TRBV11-2 and J is TRBJ2-5, with D unclear. CDR3 length: 12 residues. Trimming cost V 5 bases and J 0 bases, with 4 bases left between them. The germline V gene encodes CDR1 SGHAT and CDR2 FQNNGV. CDR3 region: CASSRNQETQYF. The DNA of the CDR3 is TGTGCCAGCAGCCGGAACCAAGAGACCCAGTACTTC.

This clonotype was counted only a few times. This chain links TRBV11-1 with TRBJ1-6, with TRBD1 identical over 10 bases. The CDR3 covers 18 residues. Trimming at V came to 9 bases and at J to 0 bases, leaving 11 bases not matched to a gene. Germline loops: CDR1 SGHAT, CDR2 FQDESV (reference sequence). CDR3 DNA sequence: TGTGCCAGAAGCCGACAGGGGGCCTTGAGCTCCTATAATTCACCCCTCCACTTT. Its translation: CARSRQGALSSYNSPLHF.

V gene TRBV29-1 combines with J gene TRBJ1-2; TRBD1 matches at 7 bases. Germline V gene data show CDR1 as SQVTM and CDR2 as ANQGSEA. This CDR3 spans 15 amino acids. V trimming: 5 bases; J trimming: 2 bases; junction bases outside the gene matches: 11. The CDR3 region is CSVTDPETGNYGYTF. The CDR3 coding sequence is TGCAGCGTTACAGATCCCGAGACAGGGAACTATGGCTACACCTTC.

The sample holds a few counts of this clonotype. This rearrangement joins TRBV4-3 to TRBJ1-2; D perhaps matches TRBD1 (5 bases). Germline assignment: CDR1 LGHNA and CDR2 YSLEER. The germline V and J ends were trimmed by 4 bases and 1 base, with 13 bases remaining between them. The CDR3 runs to 15 residues. CDR3 bases: TGCGCCAGCAGCCTAGTTGGGACGCATAACTATGGCTACACCTTC. Protein product: CASSLVGTHNYGYTF.

The V gene is TRBV7-2, the J gene TRBJ1-5, with 7 bases identical to TRBD1. Germline CDR1 reads SGHTA; CDR2 reads FQGNSA. The CDR3 is made up of 15 amino acids. Trimming at V came to 5 bases and at J to 4 bases, leaving 8 bases not matched to a gene. The CDR3 reads CASSQSTGRNQPQHF. In nucleotides, the CDR3 is TGTGCCAGCAGCCAGTCGACAGGGCGAAATCAGCCCCAGCATTTT.